This TCR beta chain is from a study of radiotherapy plus CTLA-4 blockade in lung cancer. Whole-study results and caveats: Strongest reported response predictors: early blood clone changes and post-radiation interferon-beta.

Points on this clone: What it recognizes is unknown.

TCRdb's table, derived via immunoSEQ multiplex PCR, lists solely in-frame clones and lacks some. Here the sample spans tens of thousands of clones, roughly three quarters being singletons. The material was peripheral blood, obtained from a patient treated with radiotherapy plus ipilimumab. The sequence was collected from a human donor with non-small cell lung cancer who had a complete response to radiotherapy plus ipilimumab.

This CDR3 reads CASSGGQRNEKLFF. The DNA for the CDR3 is TGTGCCAGCAGTGGTGGACAGAGAAATGAAAAACTGTTTTTT. This sequence joins TRBV6-1 and TRBJ1-4; possibly TRBD1 for D (6 bases). Trimming shortened V by 4 bases and J by 5 bases, and 11 bases separated the two germline ends. The CDR3 totals 14 residues. Germline V CDR1 and CDR2: MNHNS, SASEGT.